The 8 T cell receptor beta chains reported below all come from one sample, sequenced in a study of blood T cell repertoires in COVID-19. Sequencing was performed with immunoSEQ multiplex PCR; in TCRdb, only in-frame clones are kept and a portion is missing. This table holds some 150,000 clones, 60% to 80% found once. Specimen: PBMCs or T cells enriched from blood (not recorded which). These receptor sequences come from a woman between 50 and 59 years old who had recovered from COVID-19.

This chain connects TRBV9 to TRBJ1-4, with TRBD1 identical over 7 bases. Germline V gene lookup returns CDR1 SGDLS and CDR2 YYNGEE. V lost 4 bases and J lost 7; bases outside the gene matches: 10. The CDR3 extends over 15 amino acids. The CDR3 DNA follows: TGTGCCAGCAGCTTCACAGGGGTTACGGGTGAAAAACTGTTTTTT. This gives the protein CASSFTGVTGEKLFF.

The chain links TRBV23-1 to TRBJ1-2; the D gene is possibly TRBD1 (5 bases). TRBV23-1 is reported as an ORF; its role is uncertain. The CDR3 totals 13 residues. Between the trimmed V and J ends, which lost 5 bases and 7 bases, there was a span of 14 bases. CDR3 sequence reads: CASSLTWGVGYTF. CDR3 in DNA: TGCGCCAGCAGTTTAACATGGGGGGTTGGCTACACCTTC.

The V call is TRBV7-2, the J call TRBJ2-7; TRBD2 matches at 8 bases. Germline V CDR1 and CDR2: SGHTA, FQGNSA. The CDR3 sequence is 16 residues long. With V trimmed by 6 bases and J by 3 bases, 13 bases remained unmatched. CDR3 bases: TGTGCCAGCAGGCCGGCCGGGGTAGCGGGAAACTACGAGCAGTACTTC. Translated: CASRPAGVAGNYEQYF.

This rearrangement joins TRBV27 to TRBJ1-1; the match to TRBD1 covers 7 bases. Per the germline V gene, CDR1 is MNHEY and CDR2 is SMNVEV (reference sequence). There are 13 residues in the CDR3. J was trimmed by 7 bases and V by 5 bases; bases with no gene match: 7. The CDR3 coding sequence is TGTGCCAGCAGTCGAGGGACAGCAAGTGAAGCTTTCTTT. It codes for CASSRGTASEAFF.

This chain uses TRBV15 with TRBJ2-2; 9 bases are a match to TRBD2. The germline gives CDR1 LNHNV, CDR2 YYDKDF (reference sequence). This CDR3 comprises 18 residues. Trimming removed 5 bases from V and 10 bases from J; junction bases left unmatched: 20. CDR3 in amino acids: CATSCRPRLAASSEELFF. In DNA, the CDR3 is TGTGCCACCAGCTGTCGGCCGAGACTAGCGGCTTCTAGCGAGGAGCTGTTTTTT.

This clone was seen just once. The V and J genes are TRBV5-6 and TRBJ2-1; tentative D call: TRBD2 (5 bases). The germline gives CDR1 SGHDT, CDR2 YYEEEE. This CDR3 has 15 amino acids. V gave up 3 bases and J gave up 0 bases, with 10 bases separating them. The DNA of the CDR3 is TGTGCCAGCAGCTCTCCGGGGAGCTCCTACAATGAGCAGTTCTTC. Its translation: CASSSPGSSYNEQFF.

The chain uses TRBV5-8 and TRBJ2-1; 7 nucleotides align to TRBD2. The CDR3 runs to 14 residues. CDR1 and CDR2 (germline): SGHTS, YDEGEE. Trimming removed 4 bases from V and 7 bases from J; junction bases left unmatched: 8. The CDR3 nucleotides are TGTGCCAGCAGCGGGGGGGGACGTTTAAATGAGCAGTTCTTC. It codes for CASSGGGRLNEQFF.

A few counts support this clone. The CDR3 here is CAISEPGTGLNQPQHF. The DNA of the CDR3 is TGTGCCATCAGTGAGCCAGGGACAGGGCTCAATCAGCCCCAGCATTTT. V usage is TRBV10-3 and J usage is TRBJ1-5, with 9 nucleotides matching TRBD1. Germline CDR1 is ENHRY and CDR2 is SYGVKD. The CDR3 consists of 16 residues. V lost 2 bases, J lost 3 bases, and 5 bases stayed unmatched.